Presented here are 22 T cell receptor beta chains from one specimen sequenced in a study of blood T cell repertoires in COVID-19. Produced via immunoSEQ multiplex PCR; TCRdb's table is partial and in-frame only. Of about 270,000 clones listed, roughly nine tenths are singletons. Sample: PBMCs or T cells enriched from blood (not recorded which). The origin of the receptors is a young woman who had recovered from COVID-19.

The J gene is TRBJ1-6, the V gene TRBV3-1 (or the pseudogene TRBV3-2), with D tentatively TRBD1 (6 bases). V was cut by 2 bases and J by 9 bases, with 11 bases left in between. The CDR3 is 14 residues long. Germline CDR1 and CDR2: LGHDT and YNNKEL (reference sequence). CDR3 loop: CASSQRQVVSPLHF. CDR3 bases: TGTGCCAGCAGCCAACGACAGGTAGTTTCACCCCTCCACTTT.

V and J are TRBV3-1 (or the pseudogene TRBV3-2) and TRBJ2-1; 9 bases agree with TRBD2. This CDR3 spans 17 amino acids. Germline V CDR1 and CDR2: LGHDT, YNNKEL (reference sequence). After removal of 1 base from V and 2 bases from J, the junction contained 6 bases not matched to a gene. CDR3 loop: CASSQVGLAGTYNEQFF. CDR3 DNA sequence: TGTGCCAGCAGCCAAGTAGGGCTAGCGGGGACCTACAATGAGCAGTTCTTC.

The chain recombines TRBV24-1 with TRBJ1-1; TRBD1 is a possible D gene (6 bases). CDR1 and CDR2 from the germline V gene are KGHDR and SFDVKD. The CDR3 has 15 amino acids. Between the trimmed V and J ends, which lost 4 bases and 0 bases, there was a span of 11 bases. The chain's CDR3 is CATSETGGLNTEAFF. The CDR3 nucleotides read TGTGCCACCAGTGAGACAGGTGGGCTGAACACTGAAGCTTTCTTT.

As DNA, the CDR3 is TGTGCCAGCAGCATTAGGACAGGGGGGAATTCACCCCTCCACTTT. Translated: CASSIRTGGNSPLHF. This chain joins TRBV3-1 (or the pseudogene TRBV3-2) and TRBJ1-6, with 10 bases fitting TRBD1. This CDR3 comprises 15 residues. The V gene's germline CDR1 is LGHDT and CDR2 YNNKEL (reference sequence). Losses at the gene ends were 5 bases for V and 7 bases for J; bases not matched to a gene: 5.

The V and J genes are TRBV18 and TRBJ2-3; possible D gene TRBD1, 6 bases. Germline CDR1 and CDR2: KGHSH and LQKENI. V was trimmed by 2 bases and J by 2 bases, leaving 11 bases between them. The CDR3 is 15 amino acids. CDR3 nucleotides: TGTGCCAGCTCACCAGGACAGATTCACACAGATACGCAGTATTTT. It codes for CASSPGQIHTDTQYF. Looking up the rest from reference TRBV18 and TRBJ2-3 gives the full variable domain: NAGVMQNPRHLVRRRGQEARLRCSPMKGHSHVYWYRQLPEEGLKFMVYLQKENIIDESGMPKERFSAEFPKEGPSILRIQQVVRGDSAAYFCASSPGQIHTDTQYFGPGTRLTVL.

The V call is TRBV5-1, the J call TRBJ1-5, with a possible D match to TRBD1 (6 bases). V shed 4 bases and J shed 0 bases, with 8 bases lying between them. The CDR3 runs 14 residues. In germline, CDR1 is SGHRS, CDR2 YFSETQ. In DNA, the CDR3 is TGCGCCAGCAGCCCGGACAGTAGCAATCAGCCCCAGCATTTT. Translated: CASSPDSSNQPQHF.

CDR3 residues: CASIRQGAKNTEAFF. CDR3 in DNA: TGTGCCAGCATCAGACAGGGGGCTAAGAACACTGAAGCTTTCTTT. This chain links TRBV2 with TRBJ1-1; TRBD1 aligns across 10 bases. Germline V lookup: CDR1 SNHLY, CDR2 FYNNEI. Trimming removed 7 bases from V and 1 base from J; junction bases left unmatched: 6. There are 15 residues in the CDR3.

The sample holds a few counts of this clone. This rearrangement joins TRBV28 to TRBJ1-6; D is uncertain. The CDR3 covers 12 residues. Deletions cut 2 bases from V and 7 bases from J, with 3 bases between. The germline V gene has CDR1 MDHEN and CDR2 SYDVKM. CDR3 DNA: TGTGCCAGCAGTTTAACAAATTCACCCCTCCACTTT. Translating it yields CASSLTNSPLHF.

V and J are TRBV6-1 and TRBJ1-2, with a possible D match to TRBD1 (5 bases). The CDR3 loop spans 15 amino acids. Germline values: CDR1 MNHNS, CDR2 SASEGT. Trimming removed 2 bases from V and 2 bases from J, with 12 bases in between. CDR3 bases: TGTGCCAGCAGTGAAATTGGTGGGGCGAACTATGGCTACACCTTC. Its translation is CASSEIGGANYGYTF.

The count of this clone is one. The CDR3 nucleotides read TGTGCCAGCAGCCAGGCAGGGACAGCAGGTTGGGGTGCTTTCTTT. Amino acids: CASSQAGTAGWGAFF. The V gene is TRBV3-1 (or the pseudogene TRBV3-2), the J gene TRBJ1-1; the match to TRBD1 covers 7 bases. In germline, CDR1 is LGHDT, CDR2 YNNKEL (reference sequence). The CDR3 covers 15 residues. With V trimmed by 3 bases and J by 11 bases, 15 bases remained unmatched.

V usage is TRBV2 and J usage is TRBJ1-5, with D uncertain. The CDR3 runs 13 residues. Per germline, CDR1 SNHLY and CDR2 FYNNEI. V was clipped by 0 bases and J by 4 bases, with 4 bases between them. The CDR3 sequence is CASSEAANQPQHF. In DNA form, the CDR3 reads TGTGCCAGCAGTGAAGCGGCTAATCAGCCCCAGCATTTT.

The CDR3 region has the DNA TGCGCCAGCAGCGGGGGACTAGCGGGAGTTACTAGCACAGATACGCAGTATTTT. It specifies CASSGGLAGVTSTDTQYF. The chain joins TRBV5-1 to TRBJ2-3, with TRBD2 matching over 14 bases. The length of the CDR3 is 18 residues. Germline loops: CDR1 SGHRS, CDR2 YFSETQ. Trimming at V came to 4 bases and at J to 0 bases, leaving 7 bases not matched to a gene.

This sequence joins TRBV25-1 and TRBJ2-4, with TRBD1 matching over 7 bases. This CDR3 has 12 residues. CDR1 is MGHDK and CDR2 is SYGVNS in the germline V gene. The J segment lost 10 bases and the V segment lost 5 bases, leaving 5 bases of the junction unmatched. The CDR3 loop reads CASSPGTAIQYF. The CDR3 DNA is TGTGCCAGCAGTCCCGGGACAGCAATTCAGTACTTC.

The V gene is TRBV28, the J gene TRBJ1-4, with D perhaps matching TRBD1 (5 bases). Trimming stripped 0 bases from V and 5 bases from J, with 7 bases between. The CDR3 contains 14 residues. The germline CDR1 and CDR2 sequences are MDHEN and SYDVKM. Here the CDR3 DNA reads TGTGCCAGCAGTTTATGGCAGGGAAATGAAAAACTGTTTTTT. The encoded protein is CASSLWQGNEKLFF.

This chain connects TRBV11-2 to TRBJ1-1; 8 nucleotides agree with TRBD1. The germline gives CDR1 SGHAT, CDR2 FQNNGV. V gave up 5 bases and J gave up 7 bases; unmatched junction bases: 3. The CDR3 length is 12 residues. The DNA of the CDR3 is TGTGCCAGCAGCAACAGGGGGAGTGAAGCTTTCTTT. Its translation is CASSNRGSEAFF.

In this sample, this clone turned up a few times. J is TRBJ1-1 and V is TRBV2; 8 bases agree with TRBD1. The CDR3 spans 14 residues. The germline gives CDR1 SNHLY, CDR2 FYNNEI. Losses at the gene ends were 4 bases for V and 4 bases for J; bases not matched to a gene: 5. CDR3 DNA: TGTGCCAGCAGTGCTCATACAGGGGGCACTGAAGCTTTCTTT. Residues: CASSAHTGGTEAFF.

This clone was observed a single time. The V gene is TRBV11-3, the J gene TRBJ2-1, with 8 nucleotides matching TRBD2. CDR1 and CDR2 (germline): SGHNT, YENEEA. CDR3 size: 14 residues. The junction had 4 bases not matched to a gene; V was cut back by 5 bases and J by 4 bases. The CDR3, as DNA: TGTGCCAGCAGCCCAGCGGGGGTATACAATGAGCAGTTCTTC. Translating it yields CASSPAGVYNEQFF.

The chain employs TRBV19 and TRBJ2-2; a possible D gene is TRBD2 (6 bases). V lost 7 bases to trimming and J lost 4 bases, with 19 bases between them. This CDR3 has 16 residues. The V gene's germline CDR1 is LNHDA and CDR2 SQIVND (reference sequence). In DNA, the CDR3 is TGTGCCAGTAAACCCAGTGCGGGATATTTCACCGGGGAGCTGTTTTTT. Its protein is CASKPSAGYFTGELFF. The full variable domain, its missing parts supplied by reference TRBV19 and TRBJ2-2, is DGGITQSPKYLFRKEGQNVTLSCEQNLNHDAMYWYRQDPGQGLRLIYYSQIVNDFQKGDIAEGYSVSREKKESFPLTVTSAQKNPTAFYLCASKPSAGYFTGELFFGEGSRLTVL.

This chain uses TRBV5-1 with TRBJ1-2; no reliable D call. V gave up 4 bases and J gave up 5 bases, with 12 bases separating them. The CDR3 length is 13 residues. The germline gives CDR1 SGHRS, CDR2 YFSETQ. CDR3 in DNA: TGCGCCAGCAGCGAGGAAGCCTCTTATGGCTACACCTTC. It yields the protein CASSEEASYGYTF. Supplemented by reference TRBV5-1 and TRBJ1-2, the full variable domain reads KAGVTQTPRYLIKTRGQQVTLSCSPISGHRSVSWYQQTPGQGLQFLFEYFSETQRNKGNFPGRFSGRQFSNSRSEMNVSTLELGDSALYLCASSEEASYGYTFGSGTRLTVV.

This clone was seen a few times. V is TRBV12-3 or TRBV12-4 and J is TRBJ1-2, with 8 bases fitting TRBD1. The V segment lost 5 bases and the J segment 6 bases; nucleotides outside the gene matches: 5. The CDR3 covers 13 residues. CDR3 in amino acids: CASSLGQGHGYTF. As DNA, the CDR3 is TGTGCCAGCAGTCTCGGACAGGGCCATGGCTACACCTTC.

This chain uses TRBV5-1 with TRBJ1-6; 8 nucleotides line up with TRBD1. Germline lookup yields CDR1 SGHRS and CDR2 YFSETQ. This CDR3 comprises 16 residues. The V and J ends lost 0 bases and 6 bases, in that order; junction bases with no gene match: 5. Written as DNA, the CDR3 is TGCGCCAGCAGCTTGGACGGGGACAGGTTTAATTCACCCCTCCACTTT. It yields the protein CASSLDGDRFNSPLHF.

This clone was observed many times. V usage is TRBV5-1 and J usage is TRBJ1-2, with 7 nucleotides matching TRBD1. Germline V lookup: CDR1 SGHRS, CDR2 YFSETQ. The CDR3 sequence is 17 residues long. V trimming: 4 bases; J trimming: 8 bases; junction bases outside the gene matches: 20. CDR3 DNA: TGCGCCAGCAGCCAAAATCGCCCCGCGACAGGGTCGGGCGGCTACACCTTC. Its translation is CASSQNRPATGSGGYTF.